What follows describes a single T cell receptor (beta chain). Its antigen is currently not known. Base qualities are not recorded, but no much larger clone differs from it by a single base. The CDR3, from cysteine to phenylalanine, totals 13 residues. Just CDR3 DNA is preserved here, 39 bases in frame from base 1. Reading the germline V gene (reference sequence) gives CDR1 SGHNT and CDR2 YYREEE. Between the V and J ends, shortened by 0 bases and 12 bases respectively, the junction contains 10 bases. This specimen comes from a study of cytomegalovirus exposure and HLA in healthy donors (dated 2017 in TCRdb). The study in broad terms: In an earlier analysis of some 550 of the donors, less than 350 Gb of sequence data and 100 million or so unique TCR beta sequences from about 179 million T cells were reported. Approximately 310 gigabases of sequencing data and around 85 million unique TCR sequences made up an early release that covered approximately 650 HLA-typed donors. Of the roughly 400 genotyped donors, approximately 82% fell in the genetic ancestry cluster associated with self-reported Caucasian donors. The aim of the study was to test whether cataloging public T cell receptors could identify signatures of past pathogen exposure. Using immunosequencing, the study profiled T cell repertoires from about 620 subjects and related those repertoires to cytomegalovirus serostatus. Besides the first cohort of 666 subjects, a separate validation cohort made up of over a hundred different subjects was used. High-throughput TCR immunosequencing, statistical association of individual TCRs with disease status, and machine learning were combined to predict cytomegalovirus infection status. To study patterns of TCR occurrence, a later analysis re-analyzed previously published TCR beta repertoires from under 750 donors and added high-resolution HLA genotyping. In the later analysis, no new phenotypic data were used to find candidate immune exposures; instead, reliance was placed on TCR beta sequences and their occurrence across donors. In an earlier analysis of around 540 of the donors, high-throughput TCR beta sequencing was used to judge whether each TCR beta V gene segment behaved as functional or pseudogenic. Donor age, sex, ethnicity and CMV serostatus were compiled alongside the repertoire data. A later genetic analysis used genome-wide SNP genotypes for about 65% of the roughly 670 donors, treating that subset as a discovery cohort. Every repertoire in the discovery cohort had been generated on one and the same sequencing platform. Class I and class II HLA loci were covered by the typing at four-digit resolution. Typing coverage differed by locus: A, B, C, DRB1 and DQB1 were typed in roughly 629-630 donors, DQA1 in 500 to 550, DPA1 in some 570, and DPB1 in 472. Roughly five DR-DQ haplotypes were handled as single units for association and clustering because linkage in the cohort was strong. Among 300 to 500 genotyped donors of the cohort, an average of roughly 230,000 unique TCR beta nucleotide sequences was sequenced per donor, of which 15% to 20% were non-productive.

Overall results and qualifications from the work: Linkage disequilibrium might explain the correlated functional status among segregating V segments, but an unknown experimental factor could not be ruled out. A later analysis found that most CMV-associated TCR beta chains appeared HLA-restricted, with HLA associations seemingly driven largely by CMV exposure. Only TCR beta chains were sequenced in this cohort, and the absence of alpha or paired-chain data limited detectable features. Because counts were too low, some 17 rarely observed V segments, including chromosome 9 orphons, were excluded from the earlier analysis of 587 of the donors. Compared with equally common non-associated chains, HLA-associated TCR beta chains in a later analysis were more clonally expanded and had lower generation probabilities. In the study, approximately 160 TCR beta chains were listed as associated with cytomegalovirus. Sequencing depth was assumed to be roughly uniform across donors in the presence/absence analyses, though that assumption may not hold. In a later analysis, TCR association rates were found to vary across HLA loci, with the most associated TCRs seen for DRB1 alleles and the fewest for HLA-C alleles. A further reported finding was that TCR beta sequences accurately predicted the HLA-A and HLA-B alleles for most subjects in the first cohort. It was suggested by the authors that the approach could potentially be generalized to other disease states and immunological phenotypes. Cytomegalovirus status was reported to be diagnosed by the classifier with high specificity and sensitivity in both the original and validation cohorts. A later genetic analysis associated a missense DCLRE1C variant with V-gene and J-gene trimming of TCR beta chains, and an independent cohort replicated the association. CMV serostatus was the only immune exposure information available for the cohort. According to a later genetic analysis, donors in an Asian-associated ancestry cluster had fewer N-insertions in productive TCRs than the roughly 670-donor mean. Most TCR sequences were seen in very few donors, while some public TCRs were found in many individuals. In a later analysis, 16,951 TCR beta sequences were associated with specific HLA alleles at a false discovery rate of 0.05. Some IMGT-functional V segments, including TRBV6-2 and TRBV6-3, could not be distinguished by the 87-base-pair reads and were therefore excluded. Strong co-occurrence of HLA alleles, especially DR and DQ, made assigning TCR associations to individual alleles difficult. Several of the top co-occurrence clusters appeared to be linked to parvovirus B19, influenza, CMV and Epstein-Barr virus, according to a later analysis. In an earlier analysis of 587 of the donors, most TCR beta V segments appeared in productive rearrangements about 87% or about 30% of the time, broadly matching IMGT annotations. Because some donors lacked HLA typing at each locus, the association tests relied only on the typed subset. A cluster of highly shared sequence variants was judged likely to be a technical artifact of the sequencing pipeline. A few of the identified cytomegalovirus-associated TCR beta chains were confirmed in vitro to be specific for cytomegalovirus antigens.

The cohort comprised some 680 healthy bone marrow donors. At the time of sampling, all cohort members were nominally healthy, though unrecorded immune exposures were likely present. The donor tested CMV seropositive, placing the donor among the 289 seropositive members of the cohort. Each donor provided a peripheral blood sample, and peripheral blood mononuclear cells were used for TCR beta sequencing. Genomic DNA extraction from the blood cell samples was performed with the Qiagen DNeasy Blood Extraction Kit. The protocol used for the library was the immunoSEQ multiplex PCR assay. A mixture of 60 forward primers for TCR Vbeta segments and 13 reverse primers for TCR Jbeta segments was used in the multiplex PCR. Amplification of the CDR3 region of rearranged TCR beta genes was performed with a multiplex PCR assay on genomic DNA. The Illumina HiSeq System was used to sequence the amplified TCR beta libraries as 87-base-pair reads. Per the authors' processing: In a later analysis, tens of millions of unique TCR beta chains were counted across the 690 or so repertoires, and roughly 11 million of these chains were shared by at least two donors. Raw reads were error-corrected and collapsed into unique sequences with a nearest-neighbor algorithm that merged closely related sequences to remove PCR and sequencing errors. To assign V, D and J gene segments, CDR3 sequences were aligned to IMGT reference sequences. Each retained sequence needed at least a six-nucleotide match to both a V gene segment and a J gene segment. Rearrangements were called productive when the CDR3 lacked stop codons and stayed in frame with V and J; all others were non-productive. CDR3 was defined according to IMGT convention as the region running from the second conserved V-encoded cysteine to the conserved J-encoded phenylalanine. The earlier analysis of about 570 of the donors excluded any sequence lacking an unambiguous match to a single V gene segment. An earlier analysis of 587 of the donors classified V segments as functional when productive rearrangements were above 56.7% and as segregating when the standard deviation between donors was above 5%. A statistical classification framework was built to diagnose cytomegalovirus status from the catalog of TCR beta chain sequences. A later analysis assigned V and J genes by comparing TCR nucleotide sequences with IMGT/GENE-DB human TR gene sequences. A later analysis assigned CDR3 sequences and most-parsimonious VDJ recombination scenarios with the TCRdist pipeline. In a later analysis, every TCR beta chain was defined by the combination of its CDR3 amino acid sequence and its V-gene family, and reads without a unique V-gene family were dropped. As a way to deal with suspected cross-contamination and a sequencing artifact, a later analysis dropped over 550 nucleotide sequences that were highly shared and had low generation probability. In a later analysis, a clonal expansion index for each public chain was calculated from normalized within-repertoire ranks of inferred template counts. A later analysis computed generation probabilities with a VDJ recombination model fitted to out-of-frame rearrangements, and checked the results against IGoR. Hypergeometric tests were used in a later analysis to score TCR-TCR, TCR-HLA and TCR-CMV co-occurrence, with a repertoire-size bias correction applied to the TCR pairs. In a later analysis, false discovery rates were estimated by permuting HLA or CMV assignments 20 times. In a later analysis, co-occurring TCRs were grouped using DBSCAN, and TCRdist sequence similarity was added for clustering within HLA-allele-positive subsets. Co-occurrence clustering excluded repertoires with fewer than 30,000 or more than 120,000 public chains, plus five with anomalous nucleotide sharing. In its TCRdb copy, this immuneACCESS table keeps in-frame sequences only and misses some clones. Where compared with another copy, unresolved V genes explain less than half of these, and the others have no known cause. That table is the source of V, J and clone size, and D and trimming were worked out from the DNA. Here the sample has approximately 200,000 clones; 60% to 85% occur a single time. About 1.4% of the sample is held by the ten biggest clonotypes.

The chain uses TRBV5-4 and TRBJ1-6; the D gene cannot be named for sure. The sequenced sample consisted of PBMCs. This TCR derives from a girl aged 5-17 years in good health and CMV-seropositive. The CDR3 protein is CASSLESSRPLHF. The nucleotides are TGTGCCAGCAGCTTGGAGTCGAGTAGACCCCTCCACTTT.